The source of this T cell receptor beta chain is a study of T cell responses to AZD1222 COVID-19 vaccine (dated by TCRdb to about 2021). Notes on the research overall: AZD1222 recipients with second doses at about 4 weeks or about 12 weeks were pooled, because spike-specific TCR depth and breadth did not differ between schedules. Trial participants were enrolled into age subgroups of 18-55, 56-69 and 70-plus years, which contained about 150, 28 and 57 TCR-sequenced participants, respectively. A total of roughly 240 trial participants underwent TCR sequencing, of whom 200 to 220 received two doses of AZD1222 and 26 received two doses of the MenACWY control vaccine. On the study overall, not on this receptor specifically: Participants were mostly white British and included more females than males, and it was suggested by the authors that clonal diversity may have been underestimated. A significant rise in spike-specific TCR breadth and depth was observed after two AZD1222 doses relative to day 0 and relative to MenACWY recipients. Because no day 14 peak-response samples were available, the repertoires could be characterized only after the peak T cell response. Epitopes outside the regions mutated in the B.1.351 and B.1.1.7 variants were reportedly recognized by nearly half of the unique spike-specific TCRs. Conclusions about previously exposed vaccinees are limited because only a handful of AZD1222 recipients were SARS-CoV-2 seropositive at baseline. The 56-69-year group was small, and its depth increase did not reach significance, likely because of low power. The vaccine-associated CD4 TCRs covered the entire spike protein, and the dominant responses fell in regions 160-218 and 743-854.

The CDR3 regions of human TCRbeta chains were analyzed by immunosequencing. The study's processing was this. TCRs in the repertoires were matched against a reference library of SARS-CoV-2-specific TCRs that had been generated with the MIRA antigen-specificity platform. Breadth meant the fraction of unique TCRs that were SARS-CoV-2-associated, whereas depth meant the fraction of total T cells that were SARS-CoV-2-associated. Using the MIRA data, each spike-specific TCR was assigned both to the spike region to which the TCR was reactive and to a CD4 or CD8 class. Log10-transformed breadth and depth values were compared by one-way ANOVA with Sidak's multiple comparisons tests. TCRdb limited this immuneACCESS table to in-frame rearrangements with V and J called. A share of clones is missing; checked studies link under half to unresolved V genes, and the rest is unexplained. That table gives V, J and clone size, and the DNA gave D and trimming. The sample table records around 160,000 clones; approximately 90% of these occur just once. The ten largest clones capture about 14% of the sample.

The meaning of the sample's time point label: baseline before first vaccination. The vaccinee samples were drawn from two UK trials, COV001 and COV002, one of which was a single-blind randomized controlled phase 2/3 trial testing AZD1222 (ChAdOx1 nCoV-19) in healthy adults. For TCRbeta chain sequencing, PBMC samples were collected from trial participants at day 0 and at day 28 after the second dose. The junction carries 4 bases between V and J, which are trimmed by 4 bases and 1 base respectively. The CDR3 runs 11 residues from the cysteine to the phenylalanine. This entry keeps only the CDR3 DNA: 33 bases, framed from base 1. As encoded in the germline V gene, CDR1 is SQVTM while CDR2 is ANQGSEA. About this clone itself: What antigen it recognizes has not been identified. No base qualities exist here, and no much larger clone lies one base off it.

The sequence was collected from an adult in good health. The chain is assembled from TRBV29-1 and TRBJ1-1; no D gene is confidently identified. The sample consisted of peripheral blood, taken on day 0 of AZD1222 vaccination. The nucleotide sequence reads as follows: TGCAGCGTTGCTAGGAACACTGAAGCTTTCTTT. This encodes CSVARNTEAFF.